These 28 T cell receptor beta chains were all obtained from the same sample, sequenced in a study of T cells in Graves' hyperthyroidism and ophthalmopathy (dated by TCRdb to the late 2010s). Library method: multiplex PCR. The instrument was an Illumina HiSeq 2000. The TCR beta CDR3 regions were amplified from the RNA transcripts. The TCR CDR3 was subjected to a first round of RT-PCR using the HTBI primer set and the Qiagen OneStep RT-PCR kit. The public sequencing data were trimmed at Q25 with fastp and processed into clonotypes with MiXCR by TCRdb, which kept only in-frame beta chains. Under each unique CDR3 protein, matching rows form one entry showing the most common genes and DNA. The sample contains about 590,000 distinct CDR3 sequences, around a sixth of them found a single time. Of the sample, around 6.6% is held by the ten largest clones. Input material: blood. The origin of the receptors is a woman in her 30s with Graves' hyperthyroidism.

Many counts were recorded for this clonotype. The V gene is TRBV20-1, the J gene TRBJ2-7; a weak D match, TRBD2 (5 bases). The CDR3 runs 13 residues. In germline, CDR1 is DFQATT, CDR2 SNEGSKA (reference sequence). V lost 6 bases and J 0 bases, leaving 12 bases between the germline ends. DNA of the CDR3: TGCAGTGCCCCGGGGTCGAGCTCCTACGAGCAGTACTTC. Its translation is CSAPGSSSYEQYF.

This clonotype was counted at least ten times. The chain uses TRBV2 and TRBJ2-3; 8 bases align to TRBD2. The CDR3 has 12 amino acids. J gave up 6 bases and V 9 bases, and 5 bases lay outside the gene matches. Germline-derived CDR1 and CDR2 are SNHLY and FYNNEI. The CDR3 coding sequence is TGTGCCAGTAGCGGGACGGTGGATACGCAGTATTTT. Protein: CASSGTVDTQYF.

This clonotype was seen ten or more times. The chain has TRBV20-1 and TRBJ1-2, with 12 bases that match TRBD1. Germline V gene data show CDR1 as DFQATT and CDR2 as SNEGSKA (reference sequence). The CDR3 totals 14 residues. The V segment lost 5 bases and the J segment 2 bases; nucleotides outside the gene matches: 3. As DNA, the CDR3 is TGCAGTGCTCCGGGACAGGGGGCAAACTATGGCTACACCTTC. It translates to CSAPGQGANYGYTF.

This clonotype was recorded at least ten times. The chain is built from TRBV7-2 and TRBJ2-7, with no clear D. V shed 2 bases and J shed 4 bases, with 6 bases lying between them. Germline V gives CDR1 SGHTA, CDR2 FQGNSA. This CDR3 contains 12 residues. CDR3 DNA: TGTGCCAGCAGCTTAAGCCTTTACGAGCAGTACTTC. This translates into CASSLSLYEQYF.

The V call is TRBV20-1, the J call TRBJ2-3; D not resolved. The germline V and J ends were trimmed by 8 bases and 2 bases, with 14 bases remaining between them. Germline assignment: CDR1 DFQATT and CDR2 SNEGSKA (reference sequence). The CDR3 spans 13 residues. CDR3 in DNA: TGCAGTTTTATGTCTCCTGTCACAGATACGCAGTATTTT. This codes for CSFMSPVTDTQYF.

At least ten counts were recorded for this clonotype. V is TRBV6-1 and J is TRBJ1-2, with unresolved D. Germline V CDR1 and CDR2: MNHNS, SASEGT. This CDR3 spans 12 amino acids. V was shortened by 5 bases and J by 5 bases, with 9 bases between the two germline ends. This chain's CDR3 is CASSISGYGYTF. Here the CDR3 DNA reads TGTGCCAGCAGTATATCGGGGTATGGCTACACCTTC.

CDR3 bases: TGTGCCAGCAGCGTGGATTCGGGCGACTATAATTCACCCCTCCACTTT. Its translation is CASSVDSGDYNSPLHF. The chain has TRBV9 and TRBJ1-6; D call uncertain. CDR1 and CDR2 (germline): SGDLS, YYNGEE. The ends were cut back, 2 bases at V and 3 bases at J, with 12 bases in the middle. The CDR3 loop spans 16 amino acids.

This clonotype has at least ten counts. This chain connects TRBV28 to TRBJ2-6; 11 nucleotides match TRBD1. This CDR3 comprises 17 residues. The ends lost 6 bases at V and 1 base at J; junction bases unmatched: 5. The V gene's germline CDR1 is MDHEN and CDR2 SYDVKM. The CDR3 DNA reads as TGTGCCAGCAGGAGGGACAGGGGGGAATCTGGGGCCAACGTCCTGACTTTC. It encodes CASRRDRGESGANVLTF.

V gene TRBV29-1 combines with J gene TRBJ2-7, with D hard to call. V dropped 4 bases and J dropped 3 bases, with 10 bases sitting between them. The germline V gene has CDR1 SQVTM and CDR2 ANQGSEA. CDR3 length: 12 residues. The CDR3: CSVVIGYYEQYF. The CDR3 coding sequence is TGCAGCGTTGTGATAGGATACTACGAGCAGTACTTC.

This clonotype was seen a handful of times. The rearrangement links TRBV15 to TRBJ2-1, with D possibly being TRBD2 (6 bases). The V gene's germline CDR1 is LNHNV and CDR2 YYDKDF (reference sequence). This CDR3 has 16 amino acids. Deletions cut 1 base from V and 3 bases from J, with 13 bases between. The CDR3 region has the DNA TGTGCCACCAGCAGAGTAGGGACGGGAGACTACAATGAGCAGTTCTTC. It specifies CATSRVGTGDYNEQFF.

The rearrangement uses TRBV7-2 and TRBJ2-5; 10 nucleotides agree with TRBD2. Germline V gene data show CDR1 as SGHTA and CDR2 as FQGNSA. The junction had 11 bases not matched to a gene; V was cut back by 2 bases and J by 5 bases. CDR3 length equals 17 residues. The CDR3 region is CASSLSPGLAAGETQYF. The CDR3 DNA reads TGTGCCAGCAGCTTATCTCCCGGACTAGCGGCAGGGGAGACCCAGTACTTC.

V is TRBV2 and J is TRBJ2-3; maybe TRBD2 (5 bases). There are 16 residues in the CDR3. The V end lost 4 bases, the J end lost 0 bases, and 14 bases lay between the germline ends. CDR1 is SNHLY, CDR2 FYNNEI, per germline. CDR3 sequence reads: CASSVWAGWSTDTQYF. The DNA for the CDR3 is TGTGCCAGCAGTGTCTGGGCGGGTTGGAGCACAGATACGCAGTATTTT.

In its sample, this clonotype was seen many times. The rearrangement uses TRBV7-9 and TRBJ1-5; tentatively, D is TRBD1 (6 bases). The germline gives CDR1 SEHNR, CDR2 FQNEAQ (reference sequence). This CDR3 is built from 12 residues. With 11 bases removed from V and 5 bases from J, the gap between germline ends came to 13 bases. The CDR3 reads CASGTYDQPQHF. The CDR3 DNA reads as TGTGCCTCTGGGACATATGATCAGCCCCAGCATTTT.

This clonotype was counted at least ten times. The chain's CDR3 is CASSSSTGVFQPQHF. As DNA, the CDR3 is TGTGCCAGCAGTTCCTCGACAGGGGTTTTCCAGCCCCAGCATTTT. The genes are TRBV6-2 or TRBV6-3 and TRBJ1-5; 8 bases are shared with TRBD1. V gave up 4 bases and J gave up 7 bases; unmatched junction bases: 9. The germline V gene encodes CDR1 MNHEY and CDR2 SVGEGT. The CDR3 is 15 amino acids.

In regard to this clonotype: This could be a read error, since a much larger clone is one nucleotide away. The V call is TRBV12-3 or TRBV12-4, the J call TRBJ2-2; the D gene could be TRBD1 or TRBD2 (6 bases each). V was cut by 3 bases and J by 5 bases, with 16 bases left in between. The CDR3 covers 16 residues. The CDR3, as DNA: TGTGCCAGCAGTTTCCCCGGGAGTAGGGGGACCGGGGAGCTGTTTTTT. Residues: CASSFPGSRGTGELFF.

The chain uses TRBV20-1 and TRBJ2-2, with 10 bases aligning to TRBD2. The germline V gene encodes CDR1 DFQATT and CDR2 SNEGSKA (reference sequence). CDR3 length equals 19 residues. The J segment lost 3 bases and the V segment lost 0 bases, leaving 13 bases of the junction unmatched. The CDR3 spells CSARDRRIAGLADTGELFF. CDR3 coding DNA: TGCAGTGCTAGAGATCGACGGATAGCCGGACTAGCGGACACCGGGGAGCTGTTTTTT.

This clonotype has a count of ten or more. J is TRBJ2-6 and V is TRBV12-3 or TRBV12-4; D is perhaps TRBD1 (5 bases). This CDR3 comprises 13 residues. V dropped 7 bases and J dropped 2 bases, with 6 bases sitting between them. In DNA, the CDR3 is TGTGCCAGCATCAGGGCTGGGGCCAACGTCCTGACTTTC. Protein: CASIRAGANVLTF.

The V and J genes are TRBV5-1 and TRBJ2-3; weak D call: TRBD2 (5 bases). V dropped 1 base and J dropped 4 bases, with 13 bases sitting between them. Germline values: CDR1 SGHRS, CDR2 YFSETQ. CDR3 length equals 15 residues. Written as DNA, the CDR3 is TGCGCCAGCAGCTTGAGTACAGTTAGCGCAGATACGCAGTATTTT. It translates to CASSLSTVSADTQYF. Full variable domain (missing parts from reference TRBV5-1 and TRBJ2-3): KAGVTQTPRYLIKTRGQQVTLSCSPISGHRSVSWYQQTPGQGLQFLFEYFSETQRNKGNFPGRFSGRQFSNSRSEMNVSTLELGDSALYLCASSLSTVSADTQYFGPGTRLTVL.

A remark on this clonotype: Since a much larger clone is just one base distant, this may be a read error. DNA of the CDR3: TGCAGCTCTGGAGGACCACTTGAAGCTTTCTTT. Translated, it gives CSSGGPLEAFF. The chain links TRBV29-1 to TRBJ1-1, with D uncertain. The CDR3 loop spans 11 amino acids. The germline gives CDR1 SQVTM, CDR2 ANQGSEA. V lost 8 bases and J 7 bases, leaving 14 bases between the germline ends.

There are many counts of this clonotype. The CDR3 protein is CASSYGGLVGEQYF. CDR3 nucleotides: TGTGCCAGCAGCTACGGGGGACTAGTTGGTGAGCAGTACTTC. The chain carries TRBV3-1 and TRBJ2-7, with 8 positions matching TRBD2. The germline V gene has CDR1 LGHDT and CDR2 YNNKEL (reference sequence). This CDR3 region has 14 residues. J lost 7 bases, V lost 5 bases, and 10 bases had no gene match.

Ten or more counts support this clonotype. This chain joins TRBV11-2 and TRBJ1-3; 7 bases map to TRBD1. V was pared by 3 bases and J by 4 bases, with 9 bases of the junction left unmatched. This CDR3 spans 16 amino acids. Germline V gives CDR1 SGHAT, CDR2 FQNNGV. CDR3 region: CASSFDRAEFGNTIYF. For the CDR3, the DNA is TGTGCCAGCAGCTTTGACAGGGCGGAATTCGGAAACACCATATATTTT.

The chain employs TRBV7-9 and TRBJ1-3; no clear D. The V gene's germline CDR1 is SEHNR and CDR2 FQNEAQ (reference sequence). The CDR3 consists of 17 residues. V was cut by 1 base and J by 0 bases, with 13 bases left in between. The CDR3 DNA reads as TGTGCCAGCAGCTTAGAGGTCGGCGGGAGCTCTGGAAACACCATATATTTT. Its translation: CASSLEVGGSSGNTIYF.

The chain is built from TRBV20-1 and TRBJ1-3, with D unresolved. Germline V gives CDR1 DFQATT, CDR2 SNEGSKA (reference sequence). Trimming stripped 1 base from V and 3 bases from J, with 19 bases between. The CDR3 extends over 17 amino acids. The CDR3 DNA reads as TGCAGTGCTAGAGCCGCCTGGTCGGGGTCCGGTGGAAACACCATATATTTT. It is translated as CSARAAWSGSGGNTIYF.

The sample holds many counts of this clonotype. The genes are TRBV11-2 and TRBJ2-3; D remains ambiguous. The germline CDR1 and CDR2 sequences are SGHAT and FQNNGV. The CDR3 is made up of 14 amino acids. The V end was cut by 1 base, the J end by 0 bases, with 5 bases between. The CDR3 sequence: CASSLVISTDTQYF. In DNA, the CDR3 is TGTGCCAGCAGCTTAGTGATTAGCACAGATACGCAGTATTTT.

The J gene is TRBJ2-6, the V gene TRBV29-1, with 8 bases that match TRBD2. J gave up 0 bases and V 0 bases, and 10 bases lay outside the gene matches. Per germline, CDR1 SQVTM and CDR2 ANQGSEA. This CDR3 has 19 residues. CDR3 in amino acids: CSVEEFHSGTGSGANVLTF. Here the CDR3 DNA reads TGCAGCGTTGAAGAATTTCATAGCGGGACCGGCTCTGGGGCCAACGTCCTGACTTTC. Drawing the rest from reference TRBV29-1 and TRBJ2-6, the complete variable domain is SAVISQKPSRDICQRGTSLTIQCQVDSQVTMMFWYRQQPGQSLTLIATANQGSEATYESGFVIDKFPISRPNLTFSTLTVSNMSPEDSSIYLCSVEEFHSGTGSGANVLTFGAGSRLTVL.

Regarding this clonotype: At one of its ends the junction is not consistent with the germline gene, which may arise from a read error. The chain has TRBV12-3 or TRBV12-4 and TRBJ2-7; D might be TRBD2 (5 bases). The CDR3 runs 13 residues. CDR3 residues: CASSPRGSYEQHF. The CDR3 DNA reads as TGTGCCAGCAGTCCCCGGGGTTCCTACGAGCAGCACTTC.

V is TRBV5-1 and J is TRBJ1-2; the D gene is possibly TRBD1 (5 bases). Trimming pared 3 bases from V and 4 bases from J, leaving 19 bases between. Germline values: CDR1 SGHRS, CDR2 YFSETQ. The CDR3 runs to 16 residues. CDR3 sequence: CASSSLGGESVYGYTF. CDR3 DNA: TGCGCCAGCAGCTCCCTCGGGGGGGAGTCGGTCTATGGCTACACCTTC.

The CDR3 reads CASRLGLAGIYEQYF. The CDR3 DNA follows: TGTGCCAGCAGACTTGGACTAGCGGGAATCTACGAGCAGTACTTC. The genes are TRBV12-3 or TRBV12-4 and TRBJ2-7, with 12 bases fitting TRBD2. The trim removed 6 bases at V and 3 bases at J, leaving 6 bases unmatched. CDR3 length: 15 amino acids.